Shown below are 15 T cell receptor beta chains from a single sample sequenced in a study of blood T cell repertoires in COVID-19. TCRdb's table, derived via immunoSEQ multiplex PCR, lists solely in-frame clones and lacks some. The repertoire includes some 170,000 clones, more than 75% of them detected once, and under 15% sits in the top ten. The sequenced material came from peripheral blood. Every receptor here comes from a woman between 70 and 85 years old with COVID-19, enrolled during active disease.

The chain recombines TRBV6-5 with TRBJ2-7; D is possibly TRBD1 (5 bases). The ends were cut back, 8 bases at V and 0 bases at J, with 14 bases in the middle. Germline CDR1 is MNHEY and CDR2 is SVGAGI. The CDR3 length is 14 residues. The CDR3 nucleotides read TGTGCCAGCGGGCGACAGCTAAGCTCCTACGAGCAGTACTTC. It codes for CASGRQLSSYEQYF.

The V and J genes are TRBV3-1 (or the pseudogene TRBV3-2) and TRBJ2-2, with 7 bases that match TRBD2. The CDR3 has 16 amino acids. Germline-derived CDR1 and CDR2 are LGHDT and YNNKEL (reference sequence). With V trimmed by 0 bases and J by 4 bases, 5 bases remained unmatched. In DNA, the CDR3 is TGTGCCAGCAGCCAAGATAGCGGGTGGAGCACCGGGGAGCTGTTTTTT. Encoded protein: CASSQDSGWSTGELFF.

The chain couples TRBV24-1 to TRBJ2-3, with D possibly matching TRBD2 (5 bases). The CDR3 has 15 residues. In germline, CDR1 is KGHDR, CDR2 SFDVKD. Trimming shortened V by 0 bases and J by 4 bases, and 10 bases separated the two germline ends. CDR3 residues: CATSDLRGIPDTQYF. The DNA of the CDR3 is TGTGCCACCAGTGATTTGAGAGGGATCCCAGATACGCAGTATTTT.

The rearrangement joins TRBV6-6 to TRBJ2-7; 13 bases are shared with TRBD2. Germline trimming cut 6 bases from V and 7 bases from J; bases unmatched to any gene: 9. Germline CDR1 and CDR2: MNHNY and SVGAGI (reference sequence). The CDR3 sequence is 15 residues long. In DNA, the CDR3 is TGTGCCAGCAGCTCCGGGACTAGCGGGGAAGCGGAGCAGTACTTC. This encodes CASSSGTSGEAEQYF.

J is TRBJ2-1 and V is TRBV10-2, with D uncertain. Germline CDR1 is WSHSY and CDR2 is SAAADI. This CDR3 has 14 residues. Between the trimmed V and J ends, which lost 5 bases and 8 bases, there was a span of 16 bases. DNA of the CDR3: TGCGCCAGCAGTACAATGGCGGCGGAATATGAGCAGTTCTTC. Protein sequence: CASSTMAAEYEQFF.

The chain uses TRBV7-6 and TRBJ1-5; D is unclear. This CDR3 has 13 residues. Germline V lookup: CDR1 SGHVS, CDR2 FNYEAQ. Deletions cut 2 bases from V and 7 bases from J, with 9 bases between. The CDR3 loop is CASSLRERQPQHF. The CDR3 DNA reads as TGTGCCAGCAGCTTAAGGGAGCGGCAGCCCCAGCATTTT.

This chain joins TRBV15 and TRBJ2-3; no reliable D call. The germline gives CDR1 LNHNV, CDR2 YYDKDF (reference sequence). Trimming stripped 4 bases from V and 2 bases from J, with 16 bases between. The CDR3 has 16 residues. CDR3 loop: CATSTPSPVSTDTQYF. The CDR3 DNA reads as TGTGCCACCAGCACCCCAAGCCCGGTTTCCACAGATACGCAGTATTTT.

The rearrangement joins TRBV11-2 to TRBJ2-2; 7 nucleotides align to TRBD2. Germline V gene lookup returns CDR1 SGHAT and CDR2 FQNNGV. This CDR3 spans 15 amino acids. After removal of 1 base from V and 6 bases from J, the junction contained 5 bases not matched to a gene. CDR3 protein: CASSLVQGGAGELFF. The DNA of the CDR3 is TGTGCCAGCAGCTTAGTCCAGGGAGGGGCCGGGGAGCTGTTTTTT.

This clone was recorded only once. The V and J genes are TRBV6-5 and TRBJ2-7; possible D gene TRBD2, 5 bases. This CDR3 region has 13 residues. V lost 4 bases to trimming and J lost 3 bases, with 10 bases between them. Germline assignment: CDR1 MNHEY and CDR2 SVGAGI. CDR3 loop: CASSFLSDYEQYF. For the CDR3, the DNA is TGTGCCAGCAGTTTCCTTAGCGACTACGAGCAGTACTTC.

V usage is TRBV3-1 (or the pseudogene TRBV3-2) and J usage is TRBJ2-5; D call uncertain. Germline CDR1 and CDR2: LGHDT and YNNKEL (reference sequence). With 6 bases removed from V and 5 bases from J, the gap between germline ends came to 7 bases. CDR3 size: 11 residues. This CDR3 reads CASRSGETQYF. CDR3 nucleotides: TGTGCCAGCAGGTCCGGTGAGACCCAGTACTTC.

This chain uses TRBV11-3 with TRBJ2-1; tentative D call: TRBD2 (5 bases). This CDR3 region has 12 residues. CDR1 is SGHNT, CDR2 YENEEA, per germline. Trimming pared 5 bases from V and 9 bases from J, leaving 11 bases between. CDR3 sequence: CASSEGRVEQFF. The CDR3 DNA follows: TGTGCCAGCAGCGAAGGGCGGGTTGAGCAGTTCTTC.

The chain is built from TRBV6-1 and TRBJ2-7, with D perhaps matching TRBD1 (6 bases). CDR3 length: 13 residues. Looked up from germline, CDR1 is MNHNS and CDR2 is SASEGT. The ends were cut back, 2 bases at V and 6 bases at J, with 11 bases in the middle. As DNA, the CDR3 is TGTGCCAGCAGTGAAAGGCAGGGGAGCGAGCAGTACTTC. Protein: CASSERQGSEQYF.

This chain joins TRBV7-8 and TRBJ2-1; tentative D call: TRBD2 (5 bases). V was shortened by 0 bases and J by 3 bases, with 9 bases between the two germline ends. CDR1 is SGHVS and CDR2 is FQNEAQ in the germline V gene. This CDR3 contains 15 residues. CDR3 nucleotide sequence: TGTGCCAGCAGCTTAGCGGGAGAATACTACAATGAGCAGTTCTTC. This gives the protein CASSLAGEYYNEQFF.

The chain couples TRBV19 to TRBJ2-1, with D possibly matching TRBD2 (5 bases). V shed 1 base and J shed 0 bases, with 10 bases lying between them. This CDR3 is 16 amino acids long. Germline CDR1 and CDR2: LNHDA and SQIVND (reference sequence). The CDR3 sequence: CASSIGSGSSYNEQFF. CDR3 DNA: TGTGCCAGTAGTATAGGGTCGGGGAGCTCCTACAATGAGCAGTTCTTC.

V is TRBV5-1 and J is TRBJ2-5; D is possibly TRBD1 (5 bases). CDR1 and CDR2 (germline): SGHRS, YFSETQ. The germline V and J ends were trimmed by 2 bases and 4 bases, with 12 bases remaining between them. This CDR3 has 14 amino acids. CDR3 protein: CASSFQGSSETQYF. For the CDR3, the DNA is TGCGCCAGCAGCTTCCAGGGTAGCTCAGAGACCCAGTACTTC.